This T cell receptor (beta chain) came from a study of CD8 T cells in ankylosing spondylitis. General study findings and limits: Characteristic, it appeared, of ankylosing spondylitis blood was a TCR beta motif of fewer than 10 highly homologous variants.

Germline lookup yields CDR1 MDHEN and CDR2 SYDVKM. CDR3 length: 15 residues. One entry per CDR3 protein, called by TCRdb with MiXCR from the 5' RACE reads. The sample yields 200,000 to 250,000 distinct CDR3 sequences, around 10% seen once. Ten or more counts support this clonotype. Its antigen is as yet unknown. This may be a read error, as it is one base from a much larger clone. The origin of this receptor is a male donor with ankylosing spondylitis or in good health (not recorded which). The V gene is TRBV28, the J gene TRBJ2-7, with 9 positions matching TRBD1. The sample was blood, either unsorted or a sorted T cell fraction (not recorded which). CDR3 in DNA: TGTGCCAGCAGTAACCTCGGGACAGGGTTCTACGGGCAGTACTTC. It is translated as CASSNLGTGFYGQYF.